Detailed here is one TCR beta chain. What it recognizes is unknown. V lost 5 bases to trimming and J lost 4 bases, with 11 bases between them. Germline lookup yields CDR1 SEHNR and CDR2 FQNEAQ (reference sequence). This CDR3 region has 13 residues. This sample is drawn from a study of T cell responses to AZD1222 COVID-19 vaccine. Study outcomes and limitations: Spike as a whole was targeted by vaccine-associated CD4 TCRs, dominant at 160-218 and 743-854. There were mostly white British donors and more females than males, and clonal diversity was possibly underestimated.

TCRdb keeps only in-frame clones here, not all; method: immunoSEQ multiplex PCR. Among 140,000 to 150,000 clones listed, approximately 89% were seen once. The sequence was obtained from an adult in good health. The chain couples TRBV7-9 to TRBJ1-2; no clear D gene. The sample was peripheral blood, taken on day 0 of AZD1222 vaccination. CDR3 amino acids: CASSVDMTYGYTF. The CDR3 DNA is TGTGCCAGCAGCGTCGACATGACCTATGGCTACACCTTC.